This is a list of T cell receptor beta chains from one sample in a study of T cells in Graves' hyperthyroidism and ophthalmopathy. One entry per CDR3 protein, called by TCRdb with MiXCR from the multiplex PCR reads. The table lists nearly 750,000 distinct CDR3 sequences, 30% to 40% of them singletons, with 30% to 40% in the top ten. Sequenced sample: blood. The receptors were gathered from a woman aged 35 to 49 with Graves' hyperthyroidism. Both conserved end residues are part of each CDR3. Fields, in order: CDR3 protein, CDR3 DNA, clone size, V gene, J gene, D gene. The D gene is left open where the match is weak. Some rows mark clone size as missing; the rest say once, few, many or name a class of expanded clone.

CASSESKGNTEAFF	TGTGCCAGCAGCGAGAGTAAGGGTAACACTGAAGCTTTCTTT	NA	TRBV7-2	TRBJ1-1	NA
CASSLGGLVTGELFF	TGTGCCAGCAGCTTAGGCGGGTTGGTGACCGGGGAGCTGTTTTTT	few	TRBV7-2	TRBJ2-2	NA
CSVEEQGSREKLFF	TGCAGCGTTGAAGAACAGGGGTCAAGAGAAAAACTGTTTTTT	few	TRBV29-1	TRBJ1-4	TRBD1
CASSQTGGRAYEQYF	TGCGCCAGCAGCCAAACGGGGGGGCGCGCCTACGAGCAGTACTTC	few	TRBV4-3	TRBJ2-7	TRBD2
CASSLNHRGPFNSPLHF	TGTGCCAGCAGCCTAAATCATAGGGGTCCTTTCAATTCACCCCTCCACTTT	NA	TRBV7-2	TRBJ1-6	NA
CASSATRVGYTF	TGCGCCAGCAGCGCAACCAGGGTTGGCTACACCTTC	NA	TRBV5-1	TRBJ1-2	NA
CASSVVEVSTEAFF	TGTGCCAGCAGCGTAGTCGAGGTTAGCACTGAAGCTTTCTTT	few	TRBV9	TRBJ1-1	NA
CASSPSLQGEQYF	TGCGCCAGCAGTCCTTCACTTCAGGGGGAGCAGTACTTC	many	TRBV10-1	TRBJ2-7	NA
CASSPQGQGATYEQYF	TGTGCCAGCAGCCCGCAGGGACAGGGGGCCACCTACGAGCAGTACTTC	NA	TRBV7-6	TRBJ2-7	TRBD1
CASSAGGHFIPFYGYTF	TGTGCCAGCAGCGCAGGGGGACACTTCATACCCTTCTATGGCTACACCTTC	NA	TRBV9	TRBJ1-2	TRBD1
CSAGVGNQPQHF	TGCAGTGCTGGGGTTGGCAATCAGCCCCAGCATTTT	NA	TRBV20-1	TRBJ1-5	NA
CAPRSNYGYTF	TGTGCCCCTCGCTCTAACTATGGCTACACCTTC	NA	TRBV10-3	TRBJ1-2	NA
CASSIDGGSYGYTF	TGTGCCAGTAGTATAGACGGAGGGAGTTATGGCTACACCTTC	many	TRBV19	TRBJ1-2	NA
CAISIVTF	TGTGCCATCTCTATCGTGACTTTC	NA	TRBV10-3	TRBJ2-6	NA
CASSLTGPREQYF	TGTGCCAGCAGCTTGACAGGGCCGAGAGAGCAGTACTTC	many	TRBV7-2	TRBJ2-7	TRBD1
CASSPTATLNTEAFF	TGTGCCAGCAGTCCCACGGCGACCCTGAACACTGAAGCTTTCTTT	NA	TRBV6-5	TRBJ1-1	NA
CASSEDGQETQYF	TGTGCCAGCAGTGAGGACGGGCAAGAGACCCAGTACTTC	many	TRBV6-4	TRBJ2-5	NA
CASSDPYRRPAEAFF	TGCGCCAGCAGCGATCCATACAGGAGGCCCGCTGAAGCTTTCTTT	NA	TRBV5-1	TRBJ1-1	NA
CASSPYGTNTGELFF	TGTGCCAGCAGCCCGTATGGCACGAACACCGGGGAGCTGTTTTTT	NA	TRBV6-1	TRBJ2-2	NA
CASSWTGENSPLHF	TGTGCCAGCAGTTGGACAGGGGAGAATTCACCCCTCCACTTT	NA	TRBV6-2/TRBV6-3	TRBJ1-6	TRBD1
CASSIGQEKWFF	TGTGCCAGTAGTATTGGACAGGAGAAGTGGTTCTTC	NA	TRBV19	TRBJ2-7	TRBD1
CASKGQGYEMNTEAFF	TGTGCCAGCAAAGGACAGGGGTACGAAATGAACACTGAAGCTTTCTTT	many	TRBV7-9	TRBJ1-1	TRBD1
CSASPSSYEQYF	TGCAGTGCTAGCCCCTCAAGCTACGAGCAGTACTTC	many	TRBV20-1	TRBJ2-7	NA
CASGIAYSYEQYF	TGTGCCAGCGGTATTGCCTACTCCTACGAGCAGTACTTC	NA	TRBV6-1	TRBJ2-7	NA
CASSYMVGSNYEQYF	TGTGCCAGCAGTTACATGGTTGGCAGTAACTACGAGCAGTACTTC	NA	TRBV6-6	TRBJ2-7	NA
CASTTMDSGELFF	TGTGCCAGCACCACCATGGACAGCGGGGAGCTGTTTTTT	NA	TRBV7-3	TRBJ2-2	NA
CASSLDLSRGIDASF	TGTGCCAGCAGCTTAGATCTCTCCAGGGGGATTGACGCTTCCTTT	NA	TRBV7-2	TRBJ1-1	TRBD1
CASSLRTFGNTIYF	TGTGCCAGCAGCCTCCGGACATTTGGAAACACCATATATTTT	NA	TRBV14	TRBJ1-3	NA
CASSLATRRLDTGAFF	TGTGCCAGCAGCCTAGCCACCAGGCGGCTGGACACTGGAGCTTTCTTT	NA	TRBV7-9	TRBJ1-1	NA
CSASPGLASYEQYF	TGCAGTGCCTCACCCGGACTAGCGAGCTACGAGCAGTACTTC	NA	TRBV20-1	TRBJ2-7	TRBD2
CAMGRNYGYTF	TGTGCCATGGGACGGAACTATGGCTACACCTTC	NA	TRBV7-9	TRBJ1-2	NA